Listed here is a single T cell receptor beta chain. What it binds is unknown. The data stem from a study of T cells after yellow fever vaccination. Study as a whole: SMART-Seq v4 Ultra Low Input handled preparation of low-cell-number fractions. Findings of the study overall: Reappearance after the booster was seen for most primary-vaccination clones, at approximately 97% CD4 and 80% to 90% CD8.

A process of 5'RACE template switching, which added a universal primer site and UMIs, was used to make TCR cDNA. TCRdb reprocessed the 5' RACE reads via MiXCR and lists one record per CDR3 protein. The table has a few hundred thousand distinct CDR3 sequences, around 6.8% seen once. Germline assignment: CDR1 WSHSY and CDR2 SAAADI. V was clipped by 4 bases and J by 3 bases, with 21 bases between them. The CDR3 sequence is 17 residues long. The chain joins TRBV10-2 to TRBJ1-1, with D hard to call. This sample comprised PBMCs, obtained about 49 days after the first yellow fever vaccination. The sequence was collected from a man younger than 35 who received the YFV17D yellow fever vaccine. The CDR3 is CASSGPPNLVRHTEAFF. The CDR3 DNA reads TGCGCCAGCAGTGGCCCACCAAACTTGGTACGGCACACTGAAGCTTTCTTT.